These 3 T cell receptor beta chains were all obtained from the same sample, sequenced in a study of blood T cells in healthy people across ages. For the second PCR, which ran for about 6 to 11 cycles, a sample-barcoded 5' primer and a J-beta primer mix were used. MiXCR was run by TCRdb on the 5' RACE reads, yielding one entry per CDR3 protein. The repertoire has more than 900,000 distinct CDR3 sequences, under 30% of them found once; the top ten carry 0.65% to 0.75%. These sequences were also reported in another study, on T cells of mothers and their children.

The sequenced material came from blood. The origin of the receptors is a girl aged 2 to 10 in good health.

The chain uses TRBV20-1 and TRBJ1-5; maybe TRBD1 (6 bases). The CDR3 is 13 amino acids. Germline V gene data show CDR1 as DFQATT and CDR2 as SNEGSKA (reference sequence). V was trimmed by 3 bases and J by 4 bases, leaving 10 bases between them. CDR3 nucleotides: TGCAGTGCTAGGATGGGACAAAATCAGCCCCAGCATTTT. Encoded protein: CSARMGQNQPQHF.

This clonotype turned up a few times. The chain recombines TRBV5-5 with TRBJ2-5; TRBD2 might be the D (5 bases). The CDR3 has 14 residues. Germline assignment: CDR1 SGHKS and CDR2 YYEKEE (reference sequence). V lost 4 bases and J lost 4, with 14 bases in between. Here the CDR3 DNA reads TGTGCCAGCAGCCCCGACTTTCGGGGAGAGACCCAGTACTTC. Protein product: CASSPDFRGETQYF.

The table lists this clonotype with a few counts. The rearrangement joins TRBV20-1 to TRBJ2-7; TRBD1 matches at 8 bases. Germline CDR1 reads DFQATT; CDR2 reads SNEGSKA (reference sequence). The CDR3 extends over 14 amino acids. Losses at the gene ends were 3 bases for V and 4 bases for J; bases not matched to a gene: 8. The CDR3 protein is CSASEAGGRYEQYF. In nucleotides, the CDR3 is TGCAGTGCTAGCGAGGCAGGGGGCAGGTACGAGCAGTACTTC.